These T cell receptor beta chains were read from a single sample in a study of cytotoxic CD8 clonotypes in ibrutinib-treated CLL. The protocol was immunoSEQ multiplex PCR, while the TCRdb copy is restricted to in-frame clones and leaves out a portion. The data hold approximately 340,000 clones, with about 64% observed a single time. Sample: PBMCs, taken after 36 months of ibrutinib treatment. The receptors stem from a human donor with chronic lymphocytic leukemia. Both conserved end residues are part of each CDR3. Each record gives: D gene, V gene, clone size, J gene, CDR3 protein, CDR3 DNA. The D gene is left open where the match is weak. Not every row has a clone size; where given, it reads once, few, many or a size class.

d_gene: -
v_gene: TRBV7-8
abundance: few
j_gene: TRBJ1-6
CDR3aa: CASSLVREWHSPLHF
CDR3nt: TGTGCCAGCAGCTTAGTCCGGGAATGGCATTCACCCCTCCACTTT

d_gene: -
v_gene: TRBV18
abundance: -
j_gene: TRBJ1-1
CDR3aa: CASSPAERAEAFF
CDR3nt: TGTGCCAGCTCACCGGCGGAGCGGGCTGAAGCTTTCTTT

d_gene: TRBD1
v_gene: TRBV9
abundance: -
j_gene: TRBJ1-2
CDR3aa: CASSVVGGTGENGYTF
CDR3nt: TGTGCCAGCAGCGTAGTAGGGGGTACAGGGGAGAATGGCTACACCTTC

d_gene: -
v_gene: TRBV10-3
abundance: -
j_gene: TRBJ2-7
CDR3aa: CAISYTPGEQYF
CDR3nt: TGTGCCATCAGTTACACTCCGGGCGAGCAGTACTTC

d_gene: TRBD2
v_gene: TRBV29-1
abundance: -
j_gene: TRBJ2-1
CDR3aa: CSVVLRLAGNEQFF
CDR3nt: TGCAGCGTTGTTCTTCGGCTAGCGGGTAATGAGCAGTTCTTC

d_gene: -
v_gene: TRBV27
abundance: -
j_gene: TRBJ2-3
CDR3aa: CASSRGRGHFTDTQYF
CDR3nt: TGTGCCAGCAGTCGTGGGCGGGGACATTTCACAGATACGCAGTATTTT

d_gene: -
v_gene: TRBV10-1
abundance: -
j_gene: TRBJ1-3
CDR3aa: CASSEKGAGNTIYF
CDR3nt: TGCGCCAGCAGTGAGAAGGGGGCTGGAAACACCATATATTTT

d_gene: -
v_gene: TRBV5-1
abundance: -
j_gene: TRBJ2-6
CDR3aa: CASSLAQGFSGANVLTF
CDR3nt: TGCGCCAGCAGCTTGGCCCAGGGTTTTTCCGGGGCCAACGTCCTGACTTTC

d_gene: -
v_gene: TRBV19
abundance: -
j_gene: TRBJ1-5
CDR3aa: CASSSPGDYNQPQHF
CDR3nt: TGTGCCAGTAGTTCCCCCGGGGACTACAATCAGCCCCAGCATTTT

d_gene: TRBD2
v_gene: TRBV9
abundance: -
j_gene: TRBJ2-3
CDR3aa: CASSVGQRGPTDTQYF
CDR3nt: TGTGCCAGCAGCGTAGGTCAGCGGGGGCCCACAGATACGCAGTATTTT

d_gene: TRBD2
v_gene: TRBV10-3
abundance: -
j_gene: TRBJ2-2
CDR3aa: CAISETSGGGLGTGELFF
CDR3nt: TGTGCCATCAGTGAAACTAGCGGGGGCGGATTGGGCACCGGGGAGCTGTTTTTT

d_gene: TRBD2
v_gene: TRBV5-1
abundance: once
j_gene: TRBJ2-5
CDR3aa: CASSRLAGGPMETQYF
CDR3nt: TGCGCCAGCAGCCGACTAGCGGGAGGGCCGATGGAGACCCAGTACTTC

d_gene: -
v_gene: TRBV27
abundance: -
j_gene: TRBJ1-6
CDR3aa: CASSSYRAPNSPLHF
CDR3nt: TGTGCCAGCAGTTCGTACAGGGCCCCGAATTCACCCCTCCACTTT

d_gene: -
v_gene: TRBV19
abundance: -
j_gene: TRBJ2-3
CDR3aa: CASSTTGWGTDTQYF
CDR3nt: TGTGCCAGTAGTACGACAGGTTGGGGAACAGATACGCAGTATTTT

d_gene: TRBD2
v_gene: TRBV7-4
abundance: -
j_gene: TRBJ2-2
CDR3aa: CASSFNTIAGENTGELFF
CDR3nt: TGTGCCAGCAGCTTCAACACCATAGCGGGAGAAAACACCGGGGAGCTGTTTTTT

d_gene: -
v_gene: TRBV6-5
abundance: few
j_gene: TRBJ2-5
CDR3aa: CASSTGWGETQYF
CDR3nt: TGTGCCAGCAGTACGGGGTGGGGAGAGACCCAGTACTTC

d_gene: TRBD2
v_gene: TRBV6-1
abundance: -
j_gene: TRBJ2-5
CDR3aa: CASRGLAGQETQYF
CDR3nt: TGTGCCAGCAGGGGACTAGCGGGTCAAGAGACCCAGTACTTC

d_gene: -
v_gene: TRBV7-6
abundance: -
j_gene: TRBJ1-6
CDR3aa: CASSLAGRENSPLHF
CDR3nt: TGTGCCAGCAGCTTAGCAGGCAGGGAGAATTCACCCCTCCACTTT

d_gene: -
v_gene: TRBV11-3
abundance: -
j_gene: TRBJ2-2
CDR3aa: CASSLGIFTGELFF
CDR3nt: TGTGCCAGCAGCTTAGGTATTTTCACCGGGGAGCTGTTTTTT

d_gene: -
v_gene: TRBV19
abundance: -
j_gene: TRBJ2-7
CDR3aa: CASSMDSEQYF
CDR3nt: TGTGCCAGTAGTATGGACAGCGAGCAGTACTTC

d_gene: -
v_gene: TRBV7-9
abundance: -
j_gene: TRBJ2-7
CDR3aa: CAVLGQESYEQYF
CDR3nt: TGTGCCGTTCTGGGGCAGGAGTCCTACGAGCAGTACTTC

d_gene: -
v_gene: TRBV2
abundance: -
j_gene: TRBJ2-3
CDR3aa: CASSEEVRTDTQYF
CDR3nt: TGTGCCAGCAGTGAAGAGGTCAGGACAGATACGCAGTATTTT

d_gene: TRBD1
v_gene: TRBV6-5
abundance: -
j_gene: TRBJ1-1
CDR3aa: CASSTRDRGNTEAFF
CDR3nt: TGTGCCAGCAGTACCAGGGACAGGGGAAACACTGAAGCTTTCTTT

d_gene: -
v_gene: TRBV19
abundance: -
j_gene: TRBJ1-5
CDR3aa: CASSTQGNQPQHF
CDR3nt: TGTGCCAGTAGTACTCAGGGCAATCAGCCCCAGCATTTT

d_gene: TRBD1
v_gene: TRBV6-5
abundance: once
j_gene: TRBJ1-2
CDR3aa: CASREQGAPMYGYTF
CDR3nt: TGTGCCAGCAGAGAACAGGGGGCGCCTATGTATGGCTACACCTTC

d_gene: -
v_gene: TRBV4-1
abundance: -
j_gene: TRBJ1-2
CDR3aa: CASSQALGGVYGYTF
CDR3nt: TGCGCCAGCAGCCAAGCGCTGGGGGGGGTCTATGGCTACACCTTC

d_gene: -
v_gene: TRBV29-1
abundance: -
j_gene: TRBJ1-1
CDR3aa: CSVEDRAGSTEAFF
CDR3nt: TGCAGCGTTGAAGATCGAGCAGGGAGCACTGAAGCTTTCTTT

d_gene: -
v_gene: TRBV27
abundance: few
j_gene: TRBJ1-1
CDR3aa: CASSLSGPNTEAFF
CDR3nt: TGTGCCAGCAGTTTATCAGGGCCCAACACTGAAGCTTTCTTT

d_gene: TRBD2
v_gene: TRBV15
abundance: -
j_gene: TRBJ2-1
CDR3aa: CATSRGTLAAFYNEQFF
CDR3nt: TGTGCCACCAGCAGAGGCACACTAGCGGCATTTTACAATGAGCAGTTCTTC

d_gene: TRBD1
v_gene: TRBV4-1
abundance: -
j_gene: TRBJ1-1
CDR3aa: CASSQYTGGDEAFF
CDR3nt: TGCGCCAGCAGCCAATATACAGGGGGGGATGAAGCTTTCTTT

d_gene: TRBD2
v_gene: TRBV28
abundance: -
j_gene: TRBJ2-5
CDR3aa: CASRGLAGPRADF
CDR3nt: TGTGCCAGCAGGGGATTAGCGGGTCCTAGAGCGGACTTC

d_gene: -
v_gene: TRBV29-1
abundance: -
j_gene: TRBJ2-5
CDR3aa: CSAEGLQETQYF
CDR3nt: TGCAGCGCTGAGGGCCTCCAAGAGACCCAGTACTTC